One and the same sample provided the 25 T cell receptor beta chains below, sequenced in a study of shared clonotypes between healthy human individuals. Profiling relied on immunoSEQ multiplex PCR, and the TCRdb table lists in-frame clones only, not all of them. The table lists about 2.4 million clones, more than 80% of them singletons. Sequencing was performed on naive CD4+ T cells sorted from blood. The sample's subset: CD45RA+ positively selected. All receptors derive from a man between 18 and 29 years old in good health.

Comments on this clone: This CDR3 is also generated by other DNA sequences in the sample. J is TRBJ2-2 and V is TRBV9, with D unresolved. This CDR3 spans 14 amino acids. The V end lost 1 base, the J end lost 4 bases, and 8 bases lay between the germline ends. The germline V gene has CDR1 SGDLS and CDR2 YYNGEE. CDR3 residues: CASSVLGTTGELFF. In nucleotides, the CDR3 is TGTGCCAGCAGCGTATTGGGTACCACCGGGGAGCTGTTTTTT.

The V gene is TRBV18, the J gene TRBJ1-4; 10 bases are shared with TRBD1. This CDR3 is 16 amino acids long. V lost 3 bases and J lost 8; bases outside the gene matches: 9. In germline, CDR1 is KGHSH, CDR2 LQKENI. The CDR3 nucleotides read TGTGCCAGCTCACCGTTACCGGGACAGGGGCGAGAAAAACTGTTTTTT. The encoded protein is CASSPLPGQGREKLFF. The whole variable domain, filled in from reference TRBV18 and TRBJ1-4, reads NAGVMQNPRHLVRRRGQEARLRCSPMKGHSHVYWYRQLPEEGLKFMVYLQKENIIDESGMPKERFSAEFPKEGPSILRIQQVVRGDSAAYFCASSPLPGQGREKLFFGSGTQLSVL.

The chain carries TRBV9 and TRBJ2-6; 8 nucleotides line up with TRBD1. The CDR3 consists of 18 residues. Germline CDR1 and CDR2: SGDLS and YYNGEE. With V trimmed by 2 bases and J by 3 bases, 10 bases remained unmatched. CDR3 loop: CASSVSWTGLSGANVLTF. The CDR3, as DNA: TGTGCCAGCAGCGTTTCTTGGACAGGGTTAAGTGGGGCCAACGTCCTGACTTTC.

This sequence joins TRBV25-1 and TRBJ1-6; 7 nucleotides agree with TRBD1. Germline V gene data show CDR1 as MGHDK and CDR2 as SYGVNS. The CDR3 sequence is 14 residues long. The V and J ends lost 2 bases and 9 bases, in that order; junction bases with no gene match: 4. The DNA of the CDR3 is TGTGCCAGCAGTGAAACAGGGGCTCTTTCACCCCTCCACTTT. This codes for CASSETGALSPLHF.

The chain links TRBV5-4 to TRBJ2-3; perhaps TRBD2 as D (5 bases). CDR1 SGHNT and CDR2 YYREEE come from the germline V gene (reference sequence). This CDR3 has 16 residues. V lost 0 bases, J lost 0 bases, and 11 bases lay in between. The CDR3 region is CASSLDGKSSTDTQYF. The CDR3 region has the DNA TGTGCCAGCAGCTTGGACGGGAAGAGTAGCACAGATACGCAGTATTTT.

The V and J genes are TRBV30 and TRBJ2-7; D unresolved. V lost 5 bases and J lost 6, with 11 bases in between. This CDR3 region has 11 residues. Germline V gene data show CDR1 as GTSNPN and CDR2 as SVGIG (reference sequence). The CDR3, as DNA: TGTGCCTGGGCCCTTGGCGGCGAGCAGTACTTC. Its translation: CAWALGGEQYF.

The chain employs TRBV11-2 and TRBJ1-3, with unresolved D. Between the trimmed V and J ends, which lost 5 bases and 0 bases, there was a span of 11 bases. The germline V gene encodes CDR1 SGHAT and CDR2 FQNNGV. The CDR3 covers 15 residues. For the CDR3, the DNA is TGTGCCAGCAGCCACGGACGGAACTCTGGAAACACCATATATTTT. The encoded protein is CASSHGRNSGNTIYF.

CDR3 protein: CASSSHDSVIYGYTF. DNA of the CDR3: TGTGCCAGCAGCTCCCACGACAGCGTTATCTATGGCTACACCTTC. The chain uses TRBV7-2 and TRBJ1-2; D may be TRBD1 (5 bases). The CDR3 has 15 residues. Between the trimmed V and J ends, which lost 4 bases and 4 bases, there was a span of 16 bases. Per the germline V gene, CDR1 is SGHTA and CDR2 is FQGNSA.

The J gene is TRBJ1-4, the V gene TRBV5-1, with unresolved D. Germline lookup yields CDR1 SGHRS and CDR2 YFSETQ. V lost 5 bases and J lost 2, with 16 bases in between. The length of the CDR3 is 16 residues. In DNA, the CDR3 is TGCGCCAGCAGAAAGGGCGTGGGAACGACTAATGAAAAACTGTTTTTT. Protein sequence: CASRKGVGTTNEKLFF.

V is TRBV10-3 and J is TRBJ1-4, with TRBD1 as a possible D gene (6 bases). Looked up from germline, CDR1 is ENHRY and CDR2 is SYGVKD. This CDR3 spans 13 amino acids. Trimming removed 3 bases at V and 8 bases at J, with 10 bases between. The CDR3: CAISDRGEEKLFF. DNA for the CDR3: TGTGCCATCAGTGACAGGGGAGAGGAAAAACTGTTTTTT.

CDR3 nucleotides: TGTGCCAGCAGTTTAATGGGACAGGCGAGTCCCTATGGCTACACCTTC. Translating it yields CASSLMGQASPYGYTF. The rearrangement links TRBV27 to TRBJ1-2; TRBD1 aligns across 8 bases. The V and J ends lost 2 bases and 4 bases, in that order; junction bases with no gene match: 9. CDR1 MNHEY and CDR2 SMNVEV come from the germline V gene (reference sequence). The CDR3 length is 16 residues.

The CDR3 nucleotides read TGTGCCAGCAGCCCAATAGGGGGGACCTGGAGTAGATCCTACGAGCAGTACTTC. This gives the protein CASSPIGGTWSRSYEQYF. This chain links TRBV2 with TRBJ2-7, with D perhaps assigned TRBD1 or TRBD2 (6 bases each). CDR1 and CDR2 (germline): SNHLY, FYNNEI. The CDR3 covers 18 residues. Trimming left V 6 bases short and J 1 base short, with 25 bases between.

This clone was detected only once. The chain combines TRBV10-2 with TRBJ2-5; 16 bases align to TRBD2. CDR1 and CDR2 from the germline V gene are WSHSY and SAAADI. V was pared by 8 bases and J by 1 base, with 7 bases of the junction left unmatched. CDR3 length equals 17 residues. The CDR3 region is CASSPGLAGGGQETQYF. For the CDR3, the DNA is TGCGCCAGCTCCCCGGGACTAGCGGGAGGGGGCCAAGAGACCCAGTACTTC.

As DNA, the CDR3 is TGCGCCAGCAGCCGTGGACAGGACTACAATCAGCCCCAGCATTTT. Residues: CASSRGQDYNQPQHF. The V and J genes are TRBV4-1 and TRBJ1-5; 7 nucleotides align to TRBD1. This CDR3 region has 15 residues. Germline V lookup: CDR1 MGHRA, CDR2 YSYEKL. V lost 4 bases, J lost 3 bases, and 6 bases stayed unmatched.

The gene calls are TRBV11-2 and TRBJ2-5; 10 bases are shared with TRBD2. V lost 1 base to trimming and J lost 3 bases; unmatched junction nucleotides: 5. The germline V gene has CDR1 SGHAT and CDR2 FQNNGV. This CDR3 has 16 residues. The DNA of the CDR3 is TGTGCCAGCAGCTTAGTACCTCTAGCGGGGGAAGAGACCCAGTACTTC. The encoded protein is CASSLVPLAGEETQYF.

With respect to this clone: Distinct nucleotide sequences in the sample also encode this CDR3. J is TRBJ1-1 and V is TRBV5-1; no firm D call. V lost 0 bases and J 0 bases, leaving 9 bases between the germline ends. Germline V gives CDR1 SGHRS, CDR2 YFSETQ. The length of the CDR3 is 15 residues. In DNA form, the CDR3 reads TGCGCCAGCAGCTTGGGGGCGGGCGTGAACACTGAAGCTTTCTTT. It is translated as CASSLGAGVNTEAFF.

Comment on this clone: Different DNA sequences within this sample yield the same CDR3. The chain couples TRBV5-1 to TRBJ1-4; D may be TRBD1 (5 bases). The CDR3 totals 14 residues. V was clipped by 1 base and J by 2 bases, with 6 bases between them. CDR1 and CDR2 from the germline V gene are SGHRS and YFSETQ. Written as DNA, the CDR3 is TGCGCCAGCAGCTTGCAGGGTACTAATGAAAAACTGTTTTTT. It is translated as CASSLQGTNEKLFF.

The genes are TRBV25-1 and TRBJ1-5; a weak D match, TRBD1 (5 bases). Trimming left V 8 bases short and J 7 bases short, with 15 bases between. The CDR3 is 13 amino acids. CDR1 and CDR2 from the germline V gene are MGHDK and SYGVNS. CDR3 sequence: CASGLGLVQPQHF. As DNA, the CDR3 is TGTGCCAGCGGTCTGGGGCTCGTGCAGCCCCAGCATTTT.

Remarks on this clone: A read error is possible here, since a much larger clone lies one base away. The genes are TRBV6-1 and TRBJ1-6; 7 bases align to TRBD1. Germline CDR1 reads MNHNS; CDR2 reads SASEGT. The CDR3 extends over 18 amino acids. The CDR3 DNA follows: TGTGCCAACAGTGAATATATCCTTGTCGGACAGGATAATTCACCCCTCCACTTT. Its protein product is CANSEYILVGQDNSPLHF.

The chain employs TRBV14 and TRBJ2-7; D gene ambiguous. V lost 4 bases and J 4 bases, leaving 8 bases between the germline ends. The CDR3 totals 12 residues. Germline assignment: CDR1 SGHDN and CDR2 FVKESK. CDR3 in amino acids: CASSLYRYEQYF. The CDR3 coding sequence is TGTGCCAGCAGCCTTTACCGATACGAGCAGTACTTC. Full variable domain (missing parts from reference TRBV14 and TRBJ2-7): EAGVTQFPSHSVIEKGQTVTLRCDPISGHDNLYWYRRVMGKEIKFLLHFVKESKQDESGMPNNRFLAERTGGTYSTLKVQPAELEDSGVYFCASSLYRYEQYFGPGTRLTVT.

This chain links TRBV2 with TRBJ2-7; weak D call: TRBD2 (6 bases). The CDR3 spans 14 residues. The V gene lost 4 bases and the J gene lost 6 bases, with 16 bases spanning the gap. Germline CDR1 reads SNHLY; CDR2 reads FYNNEI. The CDR3 sequence is CASSVQLGGFEQYF. In DNA form, the CDR3 reads TGTGCCAGCAGTGTGCAATTAGGAGGGTTCGAGCAGTACTTC.

The V and J genes are TRBV4-3 and TRBJ2-3; D ambiguous. The germline gives CDR1 LGHNA, CDR2 YSLEER. The CDR3 runs 17 residues. V dropped 0 bases and J dropped 1 base, with 14 bases sitting between them. This CDR3 is CASSQDGRSWGTDTQYF. The CDR3 DNA sequence: TGCGCCAGCAGCCAAGACGGGCGATCCTGGGGCACAGATACGCAGTATTTT.

This rearrangement joins TRBV11-2 to TRBJ2-7; the D is unclear. Germline assignment: CDR1 SGHAT and CDR2 FQNNGV. Trimming cost V 1 base and J 3 bases, with 16 bases left between them. The CDR3 is 16 amino acids. In DNA form, the CDR3 reads TGTGCCAGCAGCTTAGTTCCGAACAGCCCCTACTACGAGCAGTACTTC. The encoded protein is CASSLVPNSPYYEQYF.

J is TRBJ2-6 and V is TRBV9; D not certain. Germline CDR1 reads SGDLS; CDR2 reads YYNGEE. With 0 bases removed from V and 0 bases from J, the gap between germline ends came to 10 bases. The CDR3 runs to 17 residues. The CDR3 DNA follows: TGTGCCAGCAGCGTAGGCGACGGAACCTCTGGGGCCAACGTCCTGACTTTC. It translates to CASSVGDGTSGANVLTF.

This chain links TRBV9 with TRBJ2-3, with D uncertain. Per germline, CDR1 SGDLS and CDR2 YYNGEE. There are 15 residues in the CDR3. V was clipped by 4 bases and J by 2 bases, with 14 bases between them. Here the CDR3 DNA reads TGTGCCAGCAGCTCCCGGGCTTATCTCACAGATACGCAGTATTTT. This gives the protein CASSSRAYLTDTQYF.